The 26 T cell receptor beta chains presented below share a single source sample, sequenced in a study of blood T cell repertoires in COVID-19. The table came from immunoSEQ multiplex PCR; TCRdb's copy has only in-frame clones and leaves some out. Seen here are roughly 270,000 clones, roughly 80% observed once, and the top ten hold approximately 5%. Sequenced material: PBMCs or T cells enriched from blood (not recorded which). These receptors came from a man aged 40-49 years who had been exposed to COVID-19.

This clone is a singleton in its sample. CDR3 coding DNA: TGTGCCAGCAGCCTGGGGGGCACGTCCTACGAGCAGTACTTC. Its protein product is CASSLGGTSYEQYF. V usage is TRBV5-8 and J usage is TRBJ2-7; D tentatively reads TRBD1 or TRBD2 (6 bases each). CDR3 length: 14 amino acids. The V gene lost 4 bases and the J gene lost 1 base, with 12 bases spanning the gap. CDR1 and CDR2 (germline): SGHTS, YDEGEE. The full variable domain, its missing parts supplied by reference TRBV5-8 and TRBJ2-7, is EAGVTQSPTHLIKTRGQQATLRCSPISGHTSVYWYQQALGLGLQFLLWYDEGEERNRGNFPPRFSGRQFPNYSSELNVNALELEDSALYLCASSLGGTSYEQYFGPGTRLTVT.

In this sample, this clone turned up once. The chain joins TRBV6-5 to TRBJ2-7; D is possibly TRBD2 (6 bases). Trimming pared 8 bases from V and 3 bases from J, leaving 20 bases between. Looked up from germline, CDR1 is MNHEY and CDR2 is SVGAGI. This CDR3 is 15 amino acids long. Here the CDR3 DNA reads TGTGCCAGCGGACCACACGGGACTCGTCACTACGAGCAGTACTTC. Its translation: CASGPHGTRHYEQYF.

Of note for this clone: The sample carries other DNA sequences with the same CDR3. This rearrangement joins TRBV9 to TRBJ2-2; D uncertain. Germline V gene lookup returns CDR1 SGDLS and CDR2 YYNGEE. This CDR3 has 12 residues. The V and J ends lost 4 bases and 3 bases respectively, with 4 bases between them. In DNA, the CDR3 is TGTGCCAGCAGCCCGTACACCGGGGAGCTGTTTTTT. Amino acid sequence: CASSPYTGELFF.

CDR3 sequence reads: CASSEVSAPTYEQYF. The CDR3 DNA follows: TGTGCCAGCAGTGAAGTGAGCGCTCCCACCTACGAGCAGTACTTC. J is TRBJ2-7 and V is TRBV6-1, with no clear D. CDR3 length: 15 residues. Germline assignment: CDR1 MNHNS and CDR2 SASEGT. The V and J ends lost 1 base and 2 bases respectively, with 12 bases between them.

This clone is a singleton in its sample. This chain joins TRBV7-9 and TRBJ1-2; 9 bases are a match to TRBD1. The germline V gene encodes CDR1 SEHNR and CDR2 FQNEAQ (reference sequence). This CDR3 comprises 13 residues. V was clipped by 5 bases and J by 14 bases; unmatched bases: 12. CDR3 sequence: CASSEGGQGDQTF. In DNA, the CDR3 is TGTGCCAGCAGCGAAGGGGGACAGGGAGATCAGACCTTC.

This chain links TRBV3-1 (or the pseudogene TRBV3-2) with TRBJ2-1; 9 bases align to TRBD1. This CDR3 spans 16 amino acids. Germline CDR1 and CDR2: LGHDT and YNNKEL (reference sequence). V shed 4 bases and J 6 bases; nucleotides not matched to a gene: 10. CDR3 protein: CASSPGSGQGTNEQFF. Written as DNA, the CDR3 is TGTGCCAGCAGCCCAGGCTCGGGACAGGGAACCAATGAGCAGTTCTTC.

About this clone itself: The germline gene is not matched at one end of the junction; a read error may be the cause. The chain combines TRBV6-5 with TRBJ1-4; 9 bases fit TRBD1. This CDR3 is built from 15 residues. Germline V gives CDR1 MNHEY, CDR2 SVGAGI. CDR3 DNA: TGTGCCAGCAGCTACTCCCCCGGGACAGGGAGAAAACTGTTTTTT. Protein sequence: CASSYSPGTGRKLFF.

The chain uses TRBV3-1 (or the pseudogene TRBV3-2) and TRBJ2-7; 9 bases align to TRBD2. Germline-derived CDR1 and CDR2 are LGHDT and YNNKEL (reference sequence). The V gene end was trimmed by 2 bases and the J gene end by 2 bases; junction bases not matched to a gene: 1. The CDR3 covers 14 residues. The CDR3 bases are TGTGCCAGCAGCCAATCTAGCGGGGCCTACGAGCAGTACTTC. Encoded protein: CASSQSSGAYEQYF.

The chain joins TRBV9 to TRBJ2-7; a possible D gene is TRBD2 (5 bases). V gave up 3 bases and J gave up 0 bases, with 13 bases separating them. The germline CDR1 and CDR2 sequences are SGDLS and YYNGEE. The CDR3 consists of 15 residues. For the CDR3, the DNA is TGTGCCAGCAGCGCCGATCTAGCCTTCTCCTACGAGCAGTACTTC. Translation gives CASSADLAFSYEQYF.

V and J are TRBV25-1 and TRBJ1-2, with D perhaps TRBD1 (6 bases). The CDR3 runs to 13 residues. CDR1 MGHDK and CDR2 SYGVNS come from the germline V gene. V was clipped by 8 bases and J by 6 bases, with 16 bases between them. For the CDR3, the DNA is TGTGCCAGCGCACACCGGGGACAACATGGCTACACCTTC. This sequence encodes CASAHRGQHGYTF.

V and J are TRBV27 and TRBJ1-5; the match to TRBD1 covers 9 bases. This CDR3 comprises 15 residues. CDR1 and CDR2 from the germline V gene are MNHEY and SMNVEV (reference sequence). The junction had 10 bases not matched to a gene; V was cut back by 6 bases and J by 7 bases. The DNA for the CDR3 is TGTGCCAGCAGCAATACAGGGGGCTTGTGGCAGCCCCAGCATTTT. Translated, it gives CASSNTGGLWQPQHF.

This chain joins TRBV10-1 and TRBJ2-3; the D gene is possibly TRBD1 (5 bases). The CDR3 has 16 residues. The V gene lost 5 bases and the J gene lost 2 bases, with 17 bases spanning the gap. Germline CDR1 and CDR2: WNHNN and SYGVQD (reference sequence). CDR3 nucleotides: TGCGCCAGCAGTCCTGTTTTGGGCAGGGTCACAGATACGCAGTATTTT. Translated, it gives CASSPVLGRVTDTQYF.

The rearrangement joins TRBV19 to TRBJ1-3; D is unclear. This CDR3 spans 15 amino acids. The ends were cut back, 4 bases at V and 0 bases at J, with 10 bases in the middle. Per germline, CDR1 LNHDA and CDR2 SQIVND (reference sequence). The CDR3 here is CASSTIASSGNTIYF. As DNA, the CDR3 is TGTGCCAGTAGTACCATTGCGAGCTCTGGAAACACCATATATTTT.

The chain uses TRBV7-6 and TRBJ2-2; D is uncertain. Germline-derived CDR1 and CDR2 are SGHVS and FNYEAQ. The CDR3 is 17 residues long. Deletions cut 2 bases from V and 2 bases from J, with 15 bases between. CDR3 bases: TGTGCCAGCAGCTTACGGGTCTATGGCCCCAACACCGGGGAGCTGTTTTTT. Translation: CASSLRVYGPNTGELFF.

The chain employs TRBV7-4 and TRBJ1-4; 9 bases fit TRBD1. Germline CDR1 and CDR2: SGHVT and SQSDAQ. The V and J ends lost 5 bases and 7 bases, in that order; junction bases with no gene match: 5. The CDR3 length is 14 residues. The CDR3 nucleotides read TGTGCCAGCAGCCAACAGGGGGCGCTTGAAAAACTGTTTTTT. Translated: CASSQQGALEKLFF.

The rearrangement uses TRBV3-1 (or the pseudogene TRBV3-2) and TRBJ2-1; 9 bases fit TRBD2. V shed 5 bases, J shed 9 bases, and the junction held 14 bases outside the gene matches. Germline lookup yields CDR1 LGHDT and CDR2 YNNKEL (reference sequence). CDR3 length: 16 residues. The DNA of the CDR3 is TGTGCCAGCAGCTTCCAGGGACTAGCTGGTTCCAGTGAGCAGTTCTTC. Amino acids: CASSFQGLAGSSEQFF.

This CDR3 is CASSLEYSRSYEQYF. The CDR3 DNA reads TGTGCCAGCAGCTTAGAATACAGTCGGTCCTACGAGCAGTACTTC. This chain joins TRBV7-9 and TRBJ2-7; D is uncertain. This CDR3 has 15 amino acids. Germline V gene sequence: CDR1 SEHNR, CDR2 FQNEAQ (reference sequence). V lost 1 base and J 1 base, leaving 11 bases between the germline ends. Based on the CDR3 plus reference TRBV7-9 and TRBJ2-7, the full variable domain is DTGVSQNPRHKITKRGQNVTFRCDPISEHNRLYWYRQTLGQGPEFLTYFQNEAQLEKSRLLSDRFSAERPKGSFSTLEIQRTEQGDSAMYLCASSLEYSRSYEQYFGPGTRLTVT.

This clone was counted once. The chain couples TRBV15 to TRBJ1-5, with D possibly being TRBD1 (6 bases). The CDR3 is made up of 14 amino acids. The germline CDR1 and CDR2 sequences are LNHNV and YYDKDF (reference sequence). V lost 1 base and J 9 bases, leaving 13 bases between the germline ends. The chain's CDR3 is CATSRVKGRGPQHF. CDR3 DNA sequence: TGTGCCACCAGCAGAGTCAAGGGCAGGGGGCCCCAGCATTTT. Full variable domain (rest looked up from reference TRBV15 and TRBJ1-5): DAMVIQNPRYQVTQFGKPVTLSCSQTLNHNVMYWYQQKSSQAPKLLFHYYDKDFNNEADTPDNFQSRRPNTSFCFLDIRSPGLGDTAMYLCATSRVKGRGPQHFGDGTRLSIL.

J is TRBJ2-7 and V is TRBV9; maybe TRBD1 (5 bases). The CDR3 is made up of 13 amino acids. Germline lookup yields CDR1 SGDLS and CDR2 YYNGEE. V lost 4 bases to trimming and J lost 3 bases, with 11 bases between them. The CDR3: CASSPGHGYEQYF. Here the CDR3 DNA reads TGTGCCAGCAGCCCCGGACACGGCTACGAGCAGTACTTC.

This chain joins TRBV11-2 and TRBJ2-5, with D possibly being TRBD1 (5 bases). CDR3 length: 15 amino acids. CDR1 and CDR2 from the germline V gene are SGHAT and FQNNGV. V lost 5 bases and J 0 bases, leaving 13 bases between the germline ends. CDR3 DNA: TGTGCCAGCAGCCGCATCGACAGAGACCAAGAGACCCAGTACTTC. It specifies CASSRIDRDQETQYF.

As concerns this clone: The identical CDR3 is also encoded by other nucleotide sequences in the sample. J is TRBJ2-7 and V is TRBV5-1, with 8 bases identical to TRBD1. The CDR3 is 14 residues long. The ends lost 3 bases at V and 3 bases at J; junction bases unmatched: 5. Germline CDR1 SGHRS, CDR2 YFSETQ. CDR3 protein: CASSSGQGGYEQYF. DNA for the CDR3: TGCGCCAGCAGCTCCGGACAGGGTGGCTACGAGCAGTACTTC.

The CDR3 DNA follows: TGTGCCAGTAGTATTTCAGGGAATAGCAATCAGCCCCAGCATTTT. Translation: CASSISGNSNQPQHF. The rearrangement joins TRBV19 to TRBJ1-5, with D tentatively TRBD1 (5 bases). The V end lost 3 bases, the J end lost 0 bases, and 9 bases lay between the germline ends. Germline-derived CDR1 and CDR2 are LNHDA and SQIVND (reference sequence). This CDR3 comprises 15 residues.

The chain combines TRBV9 with TRBJ2-2; TRBD2 might be the D (5 bases). Germline CDR1 is SGDLS and CDR2 is YYNGEE. Trimming left V 2 bases short and J 5 bases short, with 10 bases between. The CDR3 contains 14 residues. The CDR3 nucleotides are TGTGCCAGCAGCGTCCTCGGGGATACCGGGGAGCTGTTTTTT. As protein: CASSVLGDTGELFF.

The chain combines TRBV30 with TRBJ2-1, with D possibly being TRBD1 (5 bases). In germline, CDR1 is GTSNPN, CDR2 SVGIG (reference sequence). V dropped 5 bases and J dropped 4 bases, with 9 bases sitting between them. The CDR3 loop spans 12 amino acids. The CDR3 DNA follows: TGTGCCTGGGCTGACAGTTACAATGAGCAGTTCTTC. It encodes CAWADSYNEQFF.

The chain carries TRBV9 and TRBJ2-2, with 8 bases that match TRBD2. V lost 4 bases and J lost 4; bases outside the gene matches: 12. Germline loops: CDR1 SGDLS, CDR2 YYNGEE. This CDR3 has 17 amino acids. The CDR3 region has the DNA TGTGCCAGCAGCAACCCCGGGACTAGTGTCGCCACCGGGGAGCTGTTTTTT. Translated, it gives CASSNPGTSVATGELFF.

CDR3 sequence (DNA): TGTGTCTCACCGACAGGGACTTATGGCTACACCTTC. Encoded protein: CVSPTGTYGYTF. This chain connects TRBV30 to TRBJ1-2, with 7 bases identical to TRBD1. The CDR3 runs 12 residues. Germline V lookup: CDR1 GTSNPN, CDR2 SVGIG (reference sequence).